These 3 T cell receptor beta chains share one sample of origin, sequenced in a study of blood T cell repertoires in COVID-19. The repertoire was sequenced with immunoSEQ multiplex PCR; TCRdb's copy has only in-frame clones and lacks some. This table has roughly 200,000 clones, 75% to 85% appearing once. The source material was peripheral blood. Receptor source: a woman under 40 with COVID-19, enrolled during active disease.

The chain recombines TRBV27 with TRBJ2-7; 14 bases line up with TRBD2. The germline gives CDR1 MNHEY, CDR2 SMNVEV (reference sequence). The V segment lost 4 bases and the J segment 5 bases; nucleotides outside the gene matches: 10. CDR3 length equals 17 residues. The CDR3 sequence: CASSSLTSGRARHEQYF. Written as DNA, the CDR3 is TGTGCCAGCAGTTCGCTGACTAGCGGGAGGGCCAGACACGAGCAGTACTTC.

The genes are TRBV29-1 and TRBJ1-2; a possible D gene is TRBD1 (6 bases). Germline loops: CDR1 SQVTM, CDR2 ANQGSEA. The CDR3 contains 12 residues. CDR3 in amino acids: CSAEQGYYGYTF. Written as DNA, the CDR3 is TGCAGTGCAGAACAGGGTTACTATGGCTACACCTTC.

The rearrangement uses TRBV7-9 and TRBJ1-4, with D perhaps matching TRBD1 (6 bases). The CDR3 is 15 residues long. V lost 2 bases to trimming and J lost 8 bases, with 15 bases between them. In germline, CDR1 is SEHNR, CDR2 FQNEAQ (reference sequence). CDR3 protein: CASSLKGVTGEKLFF. CDR3 coding DNA: TGTGCCAGCAGCTTAAAGGGGGTTACGGGGGAAAAACTGTTTTTT.